One and the same sample provided the 11 T cell receptor beta chains below, sequenced in a study of cytomegalovirus exposure and HLA in healthy donors. Both 60 Vbeta primers and 13 Jbeta primers went into the PCR. Measured with immunoSEQ multiplex PCR; TCRdb has only the in-frame clones, and not every one. The sample includes roughly 100,000 clones, less than 85% of them seen just once. The sequenced sample was PBMCs. These receptor sequences come from a man between 60 and 75 years old in good health and CMV-seronegative.

The V and J genes are TRBV28 and TRBJ2-3, with 9 bases fitting TRBD2. Germline lookup yields CDR1 MDHEN and CDR2 SYDVKM. V was clipped by 7 bases and J by 2 bases; unmatched bases: 7. The CDR3 covers 15 residues. In DNA form, the CDR3 reads TGTGCCAGCAATCCGGCGGGGGGGTTCACAGATACGCAGTATTTT. Protein: CASNPAGGFTDTQYF.

This clone was recorded once. The V gene is TRBV28, the J gene TRBJ2-4; the D gene is possibly TRBD1 (6 bases). Germline V gives CDR1 MDHEN, CDR2 SYDVKM. Trimming stripped 4 bases from V and 0 bases from J, with 10 bases between. The length of the CDR3 is 15 residues. The CDR3 DNA sequence: TGTGCCAGCAGTTGGGGACAATTAGCCAAAAACATTCAGTACTTC. It is translated as CASSWGQLAKNIQYF.

The chain carries TRBV5-4 and TRBJ2-5; D may be TRBD1 (6 bases). V gave up 2 bases and J gave up 2 bases, with 13 bases separating them. The CDR3 totals 15 residues. Germline V CDR1 and CDR2: SGHNT, YYREEE (reference sequence). CDR3 nucleotides: TGTGCCAGCAGCTTCCTGACAGGTGTACAAGAGACCCAGTACTTC. Its protein product is CASSFLTGVQETQYF.

V and J are TRBV6-5 and TRBJ2-1, with TRBD2 matching over 8 bases. CDR1 is MNHEY and CDR2 is SVGAGI in the germline V gene. CDR3 length: 15 amino acids. V was clipped by 4 bases and J by 8 bases; unmatched bases: 10. The CDR3 nucleotides are TGTGCCAGCAGTTCCGGGGGGGCCGCCTTCCATGAGCAGTTCTTC. Translation: CASSSGGAAFHEQFF.

The chain uses TRBV30 and TRBJ1-2; 10 nucleotides match TRBD1. In germline, CDR1 is GTSNPN, CDR2 SVGIG (reference sequence). The J segment lost 6 bases and the V segment lost 3 bases, leaving 10 bases of the junction unmatched. The CDR3 sequence is 15 residues long. The CDR3 region has the DNA TGTGCCTGGAGCGCACGGGACAGGGGCATAAATGGCTACACCTTC. Protein product: CAWSARDRGINGYTF.

The chain is built from TRBV9 and TRBJ2-1; D possibly corresponds to TRBD2 (5 bases). Germline V gives CDR1 SGDLS, CDR2 YYNGEE. The CDR3 extends over 15 amino acids. V gave up 0 bases and J gave up 4 bases, with 11 bases separating them. As DNA, the CDR3 is TGTGCCAGCAGCGTAGTGGGCGGAGGTTACAATGAGCAGTTCTTC. Protein sequence: CASSVVGGGYNEQFF.

The chain joins TRBV6-5 to TRBJ2-7; weak D call: TRBD2 (6 bases). In germline, CDR1 is MNHEY, CDR2 SVGAGI. CDR3 length equals 14 residues. The germline V and J ends were trimmed by 8 bases and 3 bases, with 17 bases remaining between them. The CDR3 DNA reads as TGTGCCAGCTCCAAAGGAGGGGTAGTCTACGAGCAGTACTTC. Translating it yields CASSKGGVVYEQYF.

The CDR3 region is CASSGTGNQPQHF. For the CDR3, the DNA is TGTGCCAGCAGTGGGACAGGAAATCAGCCCCAGCATTTT. The chain has TRBV7-9 and TRBJ1-5, with 8 bases fitting TRBD1. The length of the CDR3 is 13 residues. V gave up 6 bases and J gave up 4 bases; unmatched junction bases: 2. Germline lookup yields CDR1 SEHNR and CDR2 FQNEAQ (reference sequence).

The CDR3 here is CASSYQGAVSGANVLTF. CDR3 sequence (DNA): TGTGCCAGCAGTTATCAGGGGGCAGTCTCTGGGGCCAACGTCCTGACTTTC. V and J are TRBV2 and TRBJ2-6; 8 bases line up with TRBD1. The junction had 6 bases not matched to a gene; V was cut back by 5 bases and J by 0 bases. Germline assignment: CDR1 SNHLY and CDR2 FYNNEI. This CDR3 contains 17 residues.

The chain combines TRBV5-1 with TRBJ2-1, with a possible D match to TRBD2 (6 bases). The V end lost 0 bases, the J end lost 3 bases, and 10 bases lay between the germline ends. The CDR3 contains 15 residues. Germline V gene lookup returns CDR1 SGHRS and CDR2 YFSETQ. CDR3 sequence reads: CASSLGPGDYNEQFF. In DNA form, the CDR3 reads TGCGCCAGCAGCTTGGGCCCGGGGGACTACAATGAGCAGTTCTTC.

The sample holds a few counts of this clone. The rearrangement uses TRBV5-6 and TRBJ1-1, with TRBD1 matching over 7 bases. The CDR3 loop spans 12 amino acids. V trimming: 2 bases; J trimming: 8 bases; junction bases outside the gene matches: 3. Germline V CDR1 and CDR2: SGHDT, YYEEEE. CDR3 region: CASSLRGREAFF. For the CDR3, the DNA is TGTGCCAGCAGCTTAAGGGGGCGAGAAGCTTTCTTT.